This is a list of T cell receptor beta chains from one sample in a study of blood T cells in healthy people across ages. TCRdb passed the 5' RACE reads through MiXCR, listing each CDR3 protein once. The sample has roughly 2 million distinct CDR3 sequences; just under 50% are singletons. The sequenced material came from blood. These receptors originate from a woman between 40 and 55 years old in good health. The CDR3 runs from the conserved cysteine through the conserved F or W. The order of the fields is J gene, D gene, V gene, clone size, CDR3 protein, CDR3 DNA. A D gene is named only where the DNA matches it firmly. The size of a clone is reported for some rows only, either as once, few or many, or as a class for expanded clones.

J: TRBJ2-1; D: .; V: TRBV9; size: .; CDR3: CASSVLGRANYNEQFF; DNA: TGTGCCAGCAGCGTATTGGGCAGGGCTAACTACAATGAGCAGTTCTTC
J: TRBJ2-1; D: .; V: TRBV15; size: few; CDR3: CATSREGLLAQKFF; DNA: TGTGCCACCAGCAGAGAGGGCCTACTAGCCCAGAAGTTCTTC
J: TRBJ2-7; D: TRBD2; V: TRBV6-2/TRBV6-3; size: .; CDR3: CAISTGTSMKQYF; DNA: TGTGCCATCAGCACCGGGACTAGCATGAAGCAGTACTTC
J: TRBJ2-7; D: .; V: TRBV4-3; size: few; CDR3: CASSQDQTVDYEQYF; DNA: TGCGCCAGCAGCCAAGATCAGACAGTAGACTACGAGCAGTACTTC
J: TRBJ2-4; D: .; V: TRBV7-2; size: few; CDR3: CASSLAVNIQYF; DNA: TGTGCCAGCAGCTTAGCTGTAAACATTCAGTACTTC
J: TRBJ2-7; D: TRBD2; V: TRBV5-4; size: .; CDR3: CASSPTLAESGHEQYF; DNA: TGTGCCAGCAGCCCCACACTAGCGGAGTCAGGCCACGAGCAGTACTTC
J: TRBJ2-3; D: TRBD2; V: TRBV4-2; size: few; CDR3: CASSQETSGSTDTQYF; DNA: TGTGCCAGCAGCCAAGAAACTAGCGGTAGCACAGATACGCAGTATTTT
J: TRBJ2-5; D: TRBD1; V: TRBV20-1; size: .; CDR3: CSVQRQGRSETQYF; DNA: TGCAGTGTCCAACGACAGGGTCGGAGTGAGACCCAGTACTTC
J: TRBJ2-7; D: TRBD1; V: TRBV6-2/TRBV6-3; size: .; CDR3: CASSSSRGLAYEQYF; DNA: TGTGCCAGCAGTTCCTCCAGGGGGCTAGCGTACGAGCAGTACTTC
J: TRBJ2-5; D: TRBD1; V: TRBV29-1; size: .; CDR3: CSVGTGQETRYF; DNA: TGCAGCGTTGGGACAGGACAAGAGACCCGGTACTTC
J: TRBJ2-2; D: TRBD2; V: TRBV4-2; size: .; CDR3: CASSLRRTSGAGELFF; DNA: TGTGCCAGCAGCCTCAGAAGGACTAGCGGGGCCGGGGAGCTGTTTTTT
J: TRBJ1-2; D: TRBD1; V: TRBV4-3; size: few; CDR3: CASSQDRTGSNYGYTF; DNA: TGCGCCAGCAGCCAAGACCGGACAGGCTCGAACTATGGCTACACCTTC
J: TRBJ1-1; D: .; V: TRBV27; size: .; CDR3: CASSTRGTILNTEAFF; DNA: TGTGCCAGCAGTACCCGGGGCACTATTCTGAACACTGAAGCTTTCTTT
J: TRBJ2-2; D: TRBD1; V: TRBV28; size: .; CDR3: CASIPPGQENTGELFF; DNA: TGTGCCAGCATTCCCCCGGGACAGGAAAACACCGGGGAGCTGTTTTTT
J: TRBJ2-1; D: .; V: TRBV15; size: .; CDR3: CATRGSWDEQFF; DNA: TGTGCCACCAGGGGGAGCTGGGATGAGCAGTTCTTC
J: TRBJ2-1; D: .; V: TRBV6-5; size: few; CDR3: CASSTPTSLAYNEQFF; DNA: TGTGCCAGCAGTACCCCCACTAGTCTAGCTTACAATGAGCAGTTCTTC
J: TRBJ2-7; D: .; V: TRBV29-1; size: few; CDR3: CSVESMIGNNEQYF; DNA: TGCAGCGTTGAGTCGATGATCGGAAACAACGAGCAGTACTTC
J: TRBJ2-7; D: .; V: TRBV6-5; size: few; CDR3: CASSYSGDGQYF; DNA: TGTGCCAGCAGTTACTCCGGCGATGGGCAGTACTTC
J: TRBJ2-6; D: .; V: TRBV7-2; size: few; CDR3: CASSVIAGSSGANVLTF; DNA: TGTGCCAGCAGCGTCATTGCGGGTAGCTCTGGGGCCAACGTCCTGACTTTC
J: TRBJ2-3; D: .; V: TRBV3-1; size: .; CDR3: CASSFPQRDTQYF; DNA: TGTGCCAGCAGCTTCCCCCAGCGAGATACGCAGTATTTT
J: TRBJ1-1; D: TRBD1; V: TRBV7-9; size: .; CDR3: CASSETGGSTEAFF; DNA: TGTGCCAGCAGCGAGACAGGGGGTTCCACGGAAGCTTTCTTT
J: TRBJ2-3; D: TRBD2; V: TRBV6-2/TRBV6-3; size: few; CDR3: CASSYSTSGGYSDTQYF; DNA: TGTGCCAGCAGTTACTCGACTAGCGGGGGGTACTCAGATACGCAGTATTTT
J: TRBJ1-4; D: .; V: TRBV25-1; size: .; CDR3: CASSEQTQSYVEKLFF; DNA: TGTGCCAGCAGTGAACAAACTCAATCCTACGTGGAAAAACTGTTTTTT
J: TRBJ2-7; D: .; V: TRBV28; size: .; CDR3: CASSLRLSFYEQYF; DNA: TGTGCCAGCAGTTTACGACTGTCATTCTACGAGCAGTACTTC
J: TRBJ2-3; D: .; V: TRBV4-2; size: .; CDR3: CASSQDKLVRGTQYF; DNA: TGTGCCAGCAGCCAAGATAAACTAGTCAGAGGTACGCAGTATTTT
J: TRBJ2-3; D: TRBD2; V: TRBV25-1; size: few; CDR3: CASSKGLAADTQYF; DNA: TGTGCCAGCAGTAAAGGACTAGCGGCAGATACGCAGTATTTT
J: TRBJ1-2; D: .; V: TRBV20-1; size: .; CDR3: CSARVRGRDGYTF; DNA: TGCAGTGCTAGAGTTAGGGGCAGGGATGGCTACACCTTC
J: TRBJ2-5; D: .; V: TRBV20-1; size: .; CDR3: CSARNLRGGGQQETQYF; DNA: TGCAGTGCTAGAAACCTCCGCGGCGGGGGACAACAAGAGACCCAGTACTTC
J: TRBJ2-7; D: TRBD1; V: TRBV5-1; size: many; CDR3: CASSPGQGGDEQYF; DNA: TGCGCCAGCAGCCCGGGACAGGGAGGGGACGAGCAGTACTTC
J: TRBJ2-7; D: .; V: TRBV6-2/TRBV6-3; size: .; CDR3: CASSYSGRDSYEQYF; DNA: TGTGCCAGCAGTTACTCCGGCAGGGACTCCTACGAGCAGTACTTC
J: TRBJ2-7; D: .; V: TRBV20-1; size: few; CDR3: CSARTVPYEQYF; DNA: TGCAGTGCACGGACAGTTCCCTACGAGCAGTACTTC
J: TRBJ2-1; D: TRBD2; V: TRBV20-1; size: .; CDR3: CSGLAGVGETQFF; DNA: TGCAGTGGCCTAGCGGGGGTTGGGGAGACCCAGTTCTTC
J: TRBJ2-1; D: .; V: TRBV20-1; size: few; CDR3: CSAENLYNEQFF; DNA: TGCAGTGCTGAAAACCTCTATAATGAGCAGTTCTTC
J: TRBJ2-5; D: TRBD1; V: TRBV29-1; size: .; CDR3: CSVYRDRGETQYF; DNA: TGCAGCGTTTACCGGGACAGGGGGGAGACCCAGTACTTC
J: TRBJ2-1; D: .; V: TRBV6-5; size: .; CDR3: CASSYSAGARGEQFF; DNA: TGTGCCAGCAGTTACTCGGCTGGGGCTAGAGGTGAGCAGTTCTTC
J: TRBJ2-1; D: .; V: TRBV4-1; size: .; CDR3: CASSPSEAAYNEQFF; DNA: TGCGCCAGCAGCCCCTCGGAGGCGGCTTACAATGAGCAGTTCTTC
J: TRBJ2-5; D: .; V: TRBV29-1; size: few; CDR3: CSVVKKDPGRVQETQYF; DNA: TGCAGCGTAGTGAAGAAGGATCCCGGCAGGGTACAAGAGACCCAGTACTTC
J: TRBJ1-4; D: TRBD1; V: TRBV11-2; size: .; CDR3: CASSPRTGGEGNEKLFF; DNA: TGTGCCAGCAGCCCTCGGACAGGGGGTGAGGGAAATGAAAAACTGTTTTTT
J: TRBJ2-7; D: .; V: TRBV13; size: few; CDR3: CASSLVQVSYEQYF; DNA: TGTGCCAGCAGCTTAGTCCAGGTTTCCTACGAGCAGTACTTC
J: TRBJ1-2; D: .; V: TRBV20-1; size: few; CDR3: CSARDRSLNYGYTF; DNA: TGCAGTGCTAGAGATCGTTCTCTAAACTATGGCTACACCTTC
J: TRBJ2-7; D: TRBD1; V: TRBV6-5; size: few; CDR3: CASSYSMRDRVYEQYF; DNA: TGTGCCAGCAGTTACTCGATGAGGGACAGGGTCTACGAGCAGTACTTC
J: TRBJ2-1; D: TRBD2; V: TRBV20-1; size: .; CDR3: CSARRLSGGSYNEQFF; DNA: TGCAGTGCTAGACGATTAAGCGGGGGTTCCTACAATGAGCAGTTCTTC
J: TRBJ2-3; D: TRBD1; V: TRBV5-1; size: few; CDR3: CASSWDRGSFTDTQYF; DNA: TGCGCCAGCAGCTGGGACAGGGGGAGCTTCACAGATACGCAGTATTTT
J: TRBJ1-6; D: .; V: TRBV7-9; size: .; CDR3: CASSLVQGSNSPLHF; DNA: TGTGCCAGCAGCCTAGTACAGGGTTCTAATTCACCCCTCCACTTT
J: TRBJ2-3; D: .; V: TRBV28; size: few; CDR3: CATRGVLGSTDTQYF; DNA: TGTGCCACCAGAGGGGTCCTTGGGAGCACAGATACGCAGTATTTT
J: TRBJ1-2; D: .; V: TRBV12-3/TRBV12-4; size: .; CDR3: CASTQTVNYGYTF; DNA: TGTGCCAGCACCCAGACAGTCAACTATGGCTACACCTTC
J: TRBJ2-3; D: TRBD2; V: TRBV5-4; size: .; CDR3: CASHETSANTQYF; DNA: TGTGCCAGCCACGAGACTAGCGCAAATACGCAGTATTTT
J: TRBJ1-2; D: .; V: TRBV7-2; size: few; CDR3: CASSLGRTERGYTF; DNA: TGTGCCAGCAGCTTAGGCCGGACAGAACGTGGCTACACCTTC
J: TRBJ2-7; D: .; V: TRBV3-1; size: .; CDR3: CASNPHDAGYSYEQYF; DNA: TGTGCCAGCAACCCCCATGACGCGGGGTACTCCTACGAGCAGTACTTC
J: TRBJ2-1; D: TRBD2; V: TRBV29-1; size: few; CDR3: CSVESALAGGRNEQFF; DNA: TGCAGCGTTGAGTCGGCCCTAGCGGGGGGGCGCAATGAGCAGTTCTTC
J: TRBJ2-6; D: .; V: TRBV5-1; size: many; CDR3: CASSLPSGANVLTF; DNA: TGTGCCAGCAGCCTCCCCTCTGGGGCCAACGTCCTGACTTTC
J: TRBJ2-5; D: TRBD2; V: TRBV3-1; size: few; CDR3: CASSQPSALAGVETQYF; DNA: TGTGCCAGCAGCCAACCCTCTGCACTAGCGGGGGTCGAGACCCAGTACTTC
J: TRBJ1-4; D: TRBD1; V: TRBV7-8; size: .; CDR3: CASRDDRGTNEKLFF; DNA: TGTGCCAGCAGAGACGACAGGGGAACTAATGAAAAACTGTTTTTT